These T cell receptor beta chains were read from a single sample in a study of blood T cell repertoires in COVID-19. Sequencing was performed with immunoSEQ multiplex PCR; in TCRdb, only in-frame clones are kept and a portion is missing. The sample shows some 370,000 clones, roughly four fifths of them seen only once. Material for sequencing was PBMCs or T cells enriched from blood (not recorded which). The receptors were sampled from a woman in her 50s who had recovered from COVID-19. Each CDR3 is given with its conserved first and last residue. Each record gives: clone size, V gene, J gene, D gene, CDR3 DNA, CDR3 protein. A D gene is named only where the DNA matches it firmly. The size field is filled for only some rows; it gives once, few, many or a size class.

clone size: .; V gene: TRBV6-5; J gene: TRBJ2-7; D gene: .; CDR3 DNA: TGTGCCAGCAGGTCTCTGGGTCTGAGGTCCTACGAGCAGTACTTC; CDR3 protein: CASRSLGLRSYEQYF
clone size: .; V gene: TRBV7-8; J gene: TRBJ1-1; D gene: TRBD1; CDR3 DNA: TGTGCCAGCAGCTTTACAGGGGTCGCGGTCGCCACTGAAGCTTTCTTT; CDR3 protein: CASSFTGVAVATEAFF
clone size: once; V gene: TRBV9; J gene: TRBJ2-2; D gene: TRBD2; CDR3 DNA: TGTGCCAGCAGTGACCGGACTAGCGCGAACACCGGGGAGCTGTTTTTT; CDR3 protein: CASSDRTSANTGELFF
clone size: .; V gene: TRBV9; J gene: TRBJ2-3; D gene: TRBD2; CDR3 DNA: TGTGCCAGCAGCGTTAGCGGGGGGCCCGCCACAGATACGCAGTATTTT; CDR3 protein: CASSVSGGPATDTQYF
clone size: once; V gene: TRBV6-5; J gene: TRBJ1-1; D gene: .; CDR3 DNA: TGTGCCAGCACCCTAAGGGACACTTATGAAGCTTTCTTT; CDR3 protein: CASTLRDTYEAFF
clone size: .; V gene: TRBV5-1; J gene: TRBJ2-3; D gene: TRBD2; CDR3 DNA: TGCGCCAGCAGCTCCACCACACATAGCGGGAGGGCCTCACAGTTT; CDR3 protein: CASSSTTHSGRASQF
clone size: .; V gene: TRBV7-2; J gene: TRBJ1-1; D gene: .; CDR3 DNA: TGTGCCAGCAGCTTAGCCAGGGAGAACACTGAAGCTTTCTTT; CDR3 protein: CASSLARENTEAFF
clone size: .; V gene: TRBV18; J gene: TRBJ2-7; D gene: .; CDR3 DNA: TGTGCCAGCTCACCGACAGTCTCCCCCGTCGAGCAGTACTTC; CDR3 protein: CASSPTVSPVEQYF
clone size: .; V gene: TRBV24-1; J gene: TRBJ1-2; D gene: .; CDR3 DNA: TGTGCCACCAGTGATTTGGGACAGCGACTTAACTATGGCTACACCTTC; CDR3 protein: CATSDLGQRLNYGYTF
clone size: .; V gene: TRBV3-1/TRBV3-2; J gene: TRBJ2-2; D gene: .; CDR3 DNA: TGTGCCAGCGAAACCGGGACTGACACCGGGGAGCTGTTTTTT; CDR3 protein: CASETGTDTGELFF
clone size: .; V gene: TRBV25-1; J gene: TRBJ2-7; D gene: TRBD1; CDR3 DNA: TGTGCCAGCAGTGGCCGGACAGGGTCCGAGCAGTACTTC; CDR3 protein: CASSGRTGSEQYF
clone size: .; V gene: TRBV11-3; J gene: TRBJ2-3; D gene: TRBD1; CDR3 DNA: TGTGCCAGCAGCTACGGACAGGGATTAGATTCAGATACGCAGTATTTT; CDR3 protein: CASSYGQGLDSDTQYF
clone size: .; V gene: TRBV7-8; J gene: TRBJ1-2; D gene: .; CDR3 DNA: TGTGCCAGCAGCCCGACGGGATTTAACTATGGCTACACCTTC; CDR3 protein: CASSPTGFNYGYTF
clone size: few; V gene: TRBV9; J gene: TRBJ2-3; D gene: TRBD2; CDR3 DNA: TGTGCCAGCAGCGTACGATCTAGCGGGGTCATGGGGGATACGCAGTATTTT; CDR3 protein: CASSVRSSGVMGDTQYF
clone size: .; V gene: TRBV30; J gene: TRBJ2-1; D gene: TRBD2; CDR3 DNA: TGTGCCTGGAGTGTAAGCCCTAGCGGAGCCCCCCAGTTCTTC; CDR3 protein: CAWSVSPSGAPQFF
clone size: .; V gene: TRBV6-2/TRBV6-3; J gene: TRBJ2-5; D gene: TRBD1; CDR3 DNA: TGTGCCAGCAGTTGGGGACAGAGGGAGACCCAGTACTTC; CDR3 protein: CASSWGQRETQYF
clone size: .; V gene: TRBV9; J gene: TRBJ2-3; D gene: TRBD2; CDR3 DNA: TGTGCCAGCAGCTTTATAGCGGGAGAGTCCACAGATACGCAGTATTTT; CDR3 protein: CASSFIAGESTDTQYF
clone size: few; V gene: TRBV5-1; J gene: TRBJ2-7; D gene: TRBD2; CDR3 DNA: TGCGCCAGCAGCTGGACTAGCGGGACCTACGAGCAGTACTTC; CDR3 protein: CASSWTSGTYEQYF
clone size: once; V gene: TRBV2; J gene: TRBJ2-5; D gene: .; CDR3 DNA: TGTGCCAGCACCCGGGAACAGCGAGAGACCCAGTACTTC; CDR3 protein: CASTREQRETQYF
clone size: .; V gene: TRBV20-1; J gene: TRBJ1-4; D gene: .; CDR3 DNA: TGCAGTGCTAGTTTCGCAACTAATGAAAAACTGTTTTTT; CDR3 protein: CSASFATNEKLFF
clone size: .; V gene: TRBV9; J gene: TRBJ2-5; D gene: .; CDR3 DNA: TGTGCCAGCAGCGTAGGAGGGGTGGGGGGAGAGACCCAGTACTTC; CDR3 protein: CASSVGGVGGETQYF
clone size: .; V gene: TRBV30; J gene: TRBJ1-3; D gene: .; CDR3 DNA: TGTGCCGGGCGACGGGGAGTATCTGGAAACACCATATATTTT; CDR3 protein: CAGRRGVSGNTIYF
clone size: .; V gene: TRBV21-1; J gene: TRBJ1-3; D gene: .; CDR3 DNA: TGTGCCAGCAGCCTGACGGGCAGGGGGCTATCTGGAAACACCATATATTTT; CDR3 protein: CASSLTGRGLSGNTIYF
clone size: few; V gene: TRBV19; J gene: TRBJ1-2; D gene: .; CDR3 DNA: TGTGCCAGTAGTATGGGTTCGCCCCAGGCGACCTATGGCTACACCTTC; CDR3 protein: CASSMGSPQATYGYTF
clone size: .; V gene: TRBV7-2; J gene: TRBJ2-3; D gene: TRBD1; CDR3 DNA: TGTGCCAGCAGCTTAGGACCACAGGGGAATACGCAGTATTTT; CDR3 protein: CASSLGPQGNTQYF
clone size: .; V gene: TRBV19; J gene: TRBJ2-1; D gene: TRBD1; CDR3 DNA: TGTGCCAGTAGTAACCAGGGGGCGACCCTAGAGCAGTTCTTC; CDR3 protein: CASSNQGATLEQFF
clone size: .; V gene: TRBV27; J gene: TRBJ2-7; D gene: TRBD2; CDR3 DNA: TGTGCCAGCCATTTTAGCGGGAGAAGCCACGAGCAGTACTTC; CDR3 protein: CASHFSGRSHEQYF
clone size: .; V gene: TRBV5-1; J gene: TRBJ1-2; D gene: .; CDR3 DNA: TGCGCCAGCAGCTTAGGTGAGGGAGGCCGCTATGGCTACACCTTC; CDR3 protein: CASSLGEGGRYGYTF
clone size: .; V gene: TRBV7-2; J gene: TRBJ2-1; D gene: TRBD1; CDR3 DNA: TGTGCCAGCAGCGCTCAGGGGGCGCTTTACAATGAGCAGTTCTTC; CDR3 protein: CASSAQGALYNEQFF
clone size: .; V gene: TRBV27; J gene: TRBJ1-2; D gene: .; CDR3 DNA: TGTGCCAGCAGTTCTCTCACAGAAAACTATGGCTACACCTTC; CDR3 protein: CASSSLTENYGYTF
clone size: .; V gene: TRBV5-1; J gene: TRBJ2-1; D gene: TRBD2; CDR3 DNA: TGCGCCAGCAGCACACGGAAACCGGGACTAGCGGGAGGTTCTTACAATGAGCAGTTCTTC; CDR3 protein: CASSTRKPGLAGGSYNEQFF
clone size: few; V gene: TRBV2; J gene: TRBJ1-6; D gene: TRBD1; CDR3 DNA: TGTGCCAGCAGTCCCAGGGACAGTCGAGGGTCACCCCTCCACTTT; CDR3 protein: CASSPRDSRGSPLHF
clone size: .; V gene: TRBV27; J gene: TRBJ2-3; D gene: .; CDR3 DNA: TGTGCCAGCAGTTTAAGGAGGGGGCCTGGAGATACGCAGTATTTT; CDR3 protein: CASSLRRGPGDTQYF
clone size: .; V gene: TRBV5-6; J gene: TRBJ2-1; D gene: .; CDR3 DNA: TGTGCCAGCAGCTTGGCCCAGGCCAATGAGCAGTTCTTC; CDR3 protein: CASSLAQANEQFF
clone size: .; V gene: TRBV2; J gene: TRBJ1-1; D gene: .; CDR3 DNA: TGTGCCAGCAGGAAACAAATGGGGGCGAACACTGAAGCTTTCTTT; CDR3 protein: CASRKQMGANTEAFF
clone size: .; V gene: TRBV5-4; J gene: TRBJ1-2; D gene: TRBD1; CDR3 DNA: TGTGCCAGCAGCTCCCGACAGGGTTCCTTACCGTATGGCTACACCTTC; CDR3 protein: CASSSRQGSLPYGYTF
clone size: .; V gene: TRBV29-1; J gene: TRBJ1-1; D gene: .; CDR3 DNA: TGCAGCGTTGGTGGACTCCGGGGGACTGAAGCTTTCTTT; CDR3 protein: CSVGGLRGTEAFF
clone size: .; V gene: TRBV6-5; J gene: TRBJ1-6; D gene: .; CDR3 DNA: TGTGCCAGCAGGGACAACTCCTATAATTCACCCCTCCACTTT; CDR3 protein: CASRDNSYNSPLHF
clone size: .; V gene: TRBV5-1; J gene: TRBJ2-1; D gene: TRBD2; CDR3 DNA: TGCGCCAGCAGCTTCTTTGGGGCGGGACTAGCGGCGGGTCGTCGCAATGAGCAGTTCTTC; CDR3 protein: CASSFFGAGLAAGRRNEQFF
clone size: .; V gene: TRBV27; J gene: TRBJ2-1; D gene: TRBD1; CDR3 DNA: TGTGCCAGCAAACCTAACAGGGGGGTCTCCTACAATGAGCAGTTCTTC; CDR3 protein: CASKPNRGVSYNEQFF
clone size: .; V gene: TRBV6-1; J gene: TRBJ1-2; D gene: .; CDR3 DNA: TGTGCCAGCAGTGAAGCCGCAGATGGCGGCTACACCTTC; CDR3 protein: CASSEAADGGYTF
clone size: once; V gene: TRBV20-1; J gene: TRBJ1-2; D gene: TRBD1; CDR3 DNA: TGCACAAAATTGGACAGGAACGGCTACACCTTC; CDR3 protein: CTKLDRNGYTF
clone size: .; V gene: TRBV19; J gene: TRBJ1-6; D gene: .; CDR3 DNA: TGTGCCAGTAGTACCACAGGGCAAGGACCATTATGGAGCTCCTATAATTCACCCCTCCACTTT; CDR3 protein: CASSTTGQGPLWSSYNSPLHF
clone size: .; V gene: TRBV7-9; J gene: TRBJ2-7; D gene: TRBD2; CDR3 DNA: TGTGCCAGCAGCTCCCAGTGGGGACTAGCGGGGCTCTACGAGCAGTACTTC; CDR3 protein: CASSSQWGLAGLYEQYF